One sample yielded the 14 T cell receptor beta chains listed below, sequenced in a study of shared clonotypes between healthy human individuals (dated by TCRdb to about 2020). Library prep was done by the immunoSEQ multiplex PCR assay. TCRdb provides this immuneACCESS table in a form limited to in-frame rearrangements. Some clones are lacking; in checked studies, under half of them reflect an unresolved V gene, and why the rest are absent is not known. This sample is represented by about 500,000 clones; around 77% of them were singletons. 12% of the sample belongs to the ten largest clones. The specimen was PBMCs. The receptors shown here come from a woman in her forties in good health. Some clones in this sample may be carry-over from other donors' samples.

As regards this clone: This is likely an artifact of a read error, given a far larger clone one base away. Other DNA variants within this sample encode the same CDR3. CDR3 bases: TGTGCCAGCAGTTTCCTCCGCTACTCACCCTATGAGCAGTACTTC. Residues: CASSFLRYSPYEQYF. The rearrangement joins TRBV7-8 to TRBJ2-7; no clear D. Germline CDR1 and CDR2: SGHVS and FQNEAQ. The CDR3 sequence is 15 residues long.

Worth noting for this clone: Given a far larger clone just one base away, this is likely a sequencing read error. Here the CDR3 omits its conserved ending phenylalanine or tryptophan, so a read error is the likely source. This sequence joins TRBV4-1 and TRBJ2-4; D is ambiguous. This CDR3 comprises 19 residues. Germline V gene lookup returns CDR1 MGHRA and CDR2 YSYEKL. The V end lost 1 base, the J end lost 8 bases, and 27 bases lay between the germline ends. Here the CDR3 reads CASSQGNRFVFSRADIQYL. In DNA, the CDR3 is TGCGCCAGCAGCCAAGGGAATAGGTTTGTCTTTAGCCGGGCGGACATTCAGTACCTC.

The CDR3 DNA follows: TGCGCCAGCAGCATAGGACTAGCGGGCCTCGATGAGCAGTTCTTC. This gives the protein CASSIGLAGLDEQFF. The chain links TRBV5-1 to TRBJ2-1, with TRBD2 matching 11 bases. J was trimmed by 8 bases and V by 4 bases; bases with no gene match: 8. The germline V gene encodes CDR1 SGHRS and CDR2 YFSETQ. This CDR3 has 15 residues.

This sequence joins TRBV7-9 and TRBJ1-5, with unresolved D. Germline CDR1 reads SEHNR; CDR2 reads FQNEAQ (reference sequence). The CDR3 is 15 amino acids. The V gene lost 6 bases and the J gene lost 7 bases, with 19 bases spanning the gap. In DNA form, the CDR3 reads TGTGCCAGCAGTCACGCCCGCGAGGGCTGGCAGCCCCAGCATTTT. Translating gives CASSHAREGWQPQHF. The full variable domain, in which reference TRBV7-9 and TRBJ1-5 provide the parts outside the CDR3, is DTGVSQNPRHKITKRGQNVTFRCDPISEHNRLYWYRQTLGQGPEFLTYFQNEAQLEKSRLLSDRFSAERPKGSFSTLEIQRTEQGDSAMYLCASSHAREGWQPQHFGDGTRLSIL.

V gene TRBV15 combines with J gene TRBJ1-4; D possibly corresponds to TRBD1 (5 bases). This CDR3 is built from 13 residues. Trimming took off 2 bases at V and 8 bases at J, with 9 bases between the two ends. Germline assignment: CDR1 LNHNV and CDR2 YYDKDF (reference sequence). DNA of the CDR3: TGTGCCACCAGCAGACGGGGGGACGAAAAACTGTTTTTT. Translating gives CATSRRGDEKLFF.

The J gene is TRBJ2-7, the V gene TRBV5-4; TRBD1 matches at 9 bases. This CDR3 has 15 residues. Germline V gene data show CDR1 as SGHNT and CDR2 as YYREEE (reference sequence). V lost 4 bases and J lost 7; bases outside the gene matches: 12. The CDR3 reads CASSTRGQGSREQYF. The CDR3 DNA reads TGTGCCAGCAGCACCAGGGGACAGGGAAGTCGAGAGCAGTACTTC.

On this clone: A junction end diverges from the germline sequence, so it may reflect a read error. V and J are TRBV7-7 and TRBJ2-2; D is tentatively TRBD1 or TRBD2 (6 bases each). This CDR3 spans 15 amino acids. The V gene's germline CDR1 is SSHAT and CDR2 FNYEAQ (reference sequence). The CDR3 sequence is CASSPSWGATGELFF. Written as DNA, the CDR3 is TGTGCTAGCAGCCCTTCGTGGGGGGCCACCGGGGAGCTGTTTTTT.

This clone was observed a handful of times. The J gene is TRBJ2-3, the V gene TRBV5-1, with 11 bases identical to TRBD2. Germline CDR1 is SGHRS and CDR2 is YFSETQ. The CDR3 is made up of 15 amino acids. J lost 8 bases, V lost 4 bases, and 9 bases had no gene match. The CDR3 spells CASSPGGTSGVTQYF. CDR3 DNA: TGCGCCAGCAGCCCGGGGGGGACTAGCGGCGTTACGCAGTATTTT.

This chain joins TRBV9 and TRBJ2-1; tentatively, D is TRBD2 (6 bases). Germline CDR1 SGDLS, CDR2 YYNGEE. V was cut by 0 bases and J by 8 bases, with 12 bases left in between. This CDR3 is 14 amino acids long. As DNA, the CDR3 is TGTGCCAGCAGCGTAGCACTGTGGGGGGATGAGCAGTTCTTC. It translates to CASSVALWGDEQFF.

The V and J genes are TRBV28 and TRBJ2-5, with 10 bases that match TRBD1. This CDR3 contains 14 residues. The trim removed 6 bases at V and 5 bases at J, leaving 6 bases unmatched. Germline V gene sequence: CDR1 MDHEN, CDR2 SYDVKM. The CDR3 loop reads CASSSGQGRETQYF. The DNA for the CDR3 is TGTGCCAGCAGCTCGGGACAGGGGAGGGAGACCCAGTACTTC.

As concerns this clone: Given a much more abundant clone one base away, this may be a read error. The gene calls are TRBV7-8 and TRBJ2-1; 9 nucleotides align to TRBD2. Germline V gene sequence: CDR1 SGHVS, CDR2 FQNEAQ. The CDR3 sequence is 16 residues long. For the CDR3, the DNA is TGTGCCAGCAGCTTTTCTAGCGGGACCTCCTACAGTGAGCAGTTCTTC. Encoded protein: CASSFSSGTSYSEQFF.

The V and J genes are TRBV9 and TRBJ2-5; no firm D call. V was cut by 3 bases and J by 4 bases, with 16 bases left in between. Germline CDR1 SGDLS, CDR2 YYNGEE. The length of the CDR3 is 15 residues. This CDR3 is CASSAFGRTPETQYF. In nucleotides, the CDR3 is TGTGCCAGCAGCGCCTTCGGCCGGACCCCAGAGACCCAGTACTTC.

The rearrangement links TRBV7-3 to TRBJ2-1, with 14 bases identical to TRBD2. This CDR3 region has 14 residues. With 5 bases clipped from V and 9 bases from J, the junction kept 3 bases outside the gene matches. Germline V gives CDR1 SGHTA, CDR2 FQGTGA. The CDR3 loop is CASSTGLAGGEQFF. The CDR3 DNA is TGTGCCAGCAGCACCGGACTAGCGGGAGGTGAGCAGTTCTTC.

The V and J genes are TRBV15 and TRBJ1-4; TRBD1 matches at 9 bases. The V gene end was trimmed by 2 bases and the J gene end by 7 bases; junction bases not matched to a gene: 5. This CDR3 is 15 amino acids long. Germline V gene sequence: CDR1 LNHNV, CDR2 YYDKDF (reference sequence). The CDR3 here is CATSRSGQGFEKLFF. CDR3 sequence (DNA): TGTGCCACCAGCAGATCGGGACAGGGATTTGAAAAACTGTTTTTT.